The 27 T cell receptor beta chains given below trace back to one sample, sequenced in a study of beta chain features in type 1 diabetes listed by TCRdb under 2018. Library creation used the immunoSEQ multiplex PCR assay. All of the isolated RNA was reverse transcribed with the High Capacity cDNA Reverse Transcription Kit, so expressed TCRB transcripts were sequenced. The table was pulled from immuneACCESS by TCRdb, which kept in-frame rearrangements only. Such tables lose some clones; where checked, under half of the loss comes from unresolved V genes, and the rest has no known cause. Counted in this sample were about half a million clones; more than 9.5% of them appeared once. The top ten clonotypes cover 0.045% to 0.06% of the sample. The material sequenced was naive CD4+ T cells from blood. The cell subset or site label, as the study defines it: true naive CD4+ T cells. The receptors originated from a woman between 18 and 29 years old in good health.

This chain connects TRBV7-6 to TRBJ2-6; D unresolved. The CDR3 has 15 amino acids. V lost 5 bases and J 4 bases, leaving 12 bases between the germline ends. CDR1 is SGHVS, CDR2 FNYEAQ, per germline. The CDR3 region is CASSARFTGANVLTF. DNA of the CDR3: TGTGCCAGCAGCGCCAGGTTTACAGGGGCCAACGTCCTGACTTTC. Looking up the rest from reference TRBV7-6 and TRBJ2-6 gives the full variable domain: GAGVSQSPRYKVTKRGQDVALRCDPISGHVSLYWYRQALGQGPEFLTYFNYEAQQDKSGLPNDRFSAERPEGSISTLTIQRTEQRDSAMYRCASSARFTGANVLTFGAGSRLTVL.

The chain couples TRBV9 to TRBJ2-2; 7 bases are shared with TRBD1. The CDR3 is 15 residues long. Looked up from germline, CDR1 is SGDLS and CDR2 is YYNGEE. Trimming cost V 3 bases and J 0 bases; bases outside gene matches: 2. CDR3 coding DNA: TGTGCCAGCAGCGGGGGACAGTCGAACACCGGGGAGCTGTTTTTT. It specifies CASSGGQSNTGELFF.

This clone has just a few counts. The chain has TRBV30 and TRBJ2-1, with D perhaps TRBD1 or TRBD2 (5 bases each). Germline CDR1 GTSNPN, CDR2 SVGIG (reference sequence). V was pared by 4 bases and J by 8 bases, with 12 bases between. The CDR3 spans 12 residues. The CDR3 loop is CAWKGRTDEQFF. CDR3 sequence (DNA): TGTGCCTGGAAGGGGAGAACCGATGAGCAGTTCTTC.

This clone was counted a few times. The genes are TRBV10-3 and TRBJ2-7, with D uncertain. With 0 bases removed from V and 5 bases from J, the gap between germline ends came to 5 bases. Looked up from germline, CDR1 is ENHRY and CDR2 is SYGVKD. This CDR3 has 12 amino acids. CDR3 nucleotide sequence: TGTGCCATCAGTGAGTCCCGGAACGAGCAGTACGTC. The encoded protein is CAISESRNEQYV.

This clone turned up a few times. The V call is TRBV7-9, the J call TRBJ2-1; 8 bases are shared with TRBD1. J was trimmed by 8 bases and V by 2 bases; bases with no gene match: 8. Germline V gene sequence: CDR1 SEHNR, CDR2 FQNEAQ (reference sequence). This CDR3 comprises 15 residues. CDR3 protein: CASSLPTGARDEQFF. The DNA of the CDR3 is TGTGCCAGCAGCTTACCGACAGGGGCTAGGGATGAGCAGTTCTTC.

This rearrangement joins TRBV9 to TRBJ1-3; no firm D call. Trimming cost V 0 bases and J 5 bases, with 21 bases left between them. This CDR3 comprises 18 residues. Germline V gene sequence: CDR1 SGDLS, CDR2 YYNGEE. The DNA of the CDR3 is TGTGCCAGCAGCGTAGCTACAACAGTAGGAATTAGGAGAAACACCATATATTTT. This codes for CASSVATTVGIRRNTIYF.

The table lists this clone with a few counts. The rearrangement joins TRBV23-1 to TRBJ2-7; the D is unclear. TRBV23-1 is an open reading frame, and its role is uncertain. The V gene lost 2 bases and the J gene lost 1 base, with 18 bases spanning the gap. The CDR3 spans 17 residues. For the CDR3, the DNA is TGCGCCAGCAGTCAAGCGACGGTTAGCTTTTGTTCCTACGAGCAGTACGTC. Translating gives CASSQATVSFCSYEQYV.

This clone turned up a few times. This chain links TRBV7-2 with TRBJ2-3; D gene uncertain. Between the trimmed V and J ends, which lost 0 bases and 4 bases, there was a span of 5 bases. This CDR3 comprises 13 residues. Germline CDR1 and CDR2: SGHTA and FQGNSA. Here the CDR3 DNA reads TGTGCCAGCAGCTTAGCGCAGGCAGATACGCAGTATTTT. This translates into CASSLAQADTQYF.

This chain connects TRBV30 to TRBJ1-3; D remains ambiguous. Germline V gene sequence: CDR1 GTSNPN, CDR2 SVGIG (reference sequence). V was trimmed by 0 bases and J by 11 bases, leaving 11 bases between them. The length of the CDR3 is 12 residues. CDR3 in DNA: TGTGCCTGGAGTGTACATCGCGTGCCCATATATTTT. This translates into CAWSVHRVPIYF.

This clone appeared a few times. This chain joins TRBV7-2 and TRBJ2-1; no firm D call. The V end was cut by 0 bases, the J end by 0 bases, with 12 bases between. Germline V lookup: CDR1 SGHTA, CDR2 FQGNSA. This CDR3 is 17 amino acids long. The CDR3 loop reads CASSLAGQAVSYNEQFF. For the CDR3, the DNA is TGTGCCAGCAGCTTAGCGGGCCAGGCGGTCTCCTACAATGAGCAGTTCTTC.

In its sample, this clone was seen a few times. The CDR3 here is CAWSVLICPCGTDTQYF. CDR3 DNA: TGTGCCTGGAGTGTACTTATCTGCCCCTGCGGCACAGATACGCAGTATTTT. J is TRBJ2-3 and V is TRBV30; D not certain. The V gene's germline CDR1 is GTSNPN and CDR2 SVGIG (reference sequence). V shed 0 bases and J shed 1 base, with 17 bases lying between them. CDR3 length equals 17 residues.

This CDR3 is CASSQDRGPQHF. CDR3 nucleotides: TGTGCCAGCAGCCAAGACCGTGGGCCCCAGCATTTT. The chain joins TRBV4-2 to TRBJ1-5; D is undetermined. V was cut by 0 bases and J by 9 bases, with 6 bases left in between. The CDR3 is made up of 12 amino acids. In germline, CDR1 is LGHNA, CDR2 YNFKEQ.

Comments on this clone: One end of the junction fails to match germline, which may point to a read error. The chain is built from TRBV7-7 and TRBJ2-6, with no clear D. CDR1 and CDR2 (germline): SSHAT, FNYEAQ (reference sequence). The CDR3 covers 14 residues. The CDR3 loop reads CASSLGRGANVLTF. The CDR3 bases are TGTGCTAGCAGCTTAGGCAGGGGGGCCAACGTCCTGACTTTC.

CDR3: CASRKPGRIYEQYV. CDR3 DNA: TGTGCCAGCAGGAAGCCGGGACGAATATACGAGCAGTACGTC. This sequence joins TRBV28 and TRBJ2-7, with D possibly being TRBD1 or TRBD2 (5 bases each). CDR1 MDHEN and CDR2 SYDVKM come from the germline V gene. The CDR3 has 14 residues. Between the trimmed V and J ends, which lost 6 bases and 4 bases, there was a span of 16 bases.

V and J are TRBV14 and TRBJ2-5, with D possibly being TRBD2 (6 bases). From germline, CDR1 is SGHDN and CDR2 FVKESK. The CDR3 is made up of 15 amino acids. V was trimmed by 3 bases and J by 2 bases, leaving 13 bases between them. CDR3 loop: CASSQDYGVQETQYF. The CDR3 DNA is TGTGCCAGCAGCCAGGACTACGGAGTACAAGAGACCCAGTACTTC.

In this sample, this clone turned up a few times. The chain couples TRBV18 to TRBJ2-7; D gene uncertain. Trimming took 2 bases from V and 0 from J, leaving 11 bases between them. There are 15 residues in the CDR3. The germline CDR1 and CDR2 sequences are KGHSH and LQKENI. The CDR3, as DNA: TGTGCCAGCTCACCATCGTCTGGGATCTCCTACGAGCAGTACTTC. This gives the protein CASSPSSGISYEQYF.

This clone came up a few times. The identical CDR3 is also encoded by other nucleotide sequences in the sample. V usage is TRBV7-9 and J usage is TRBJ2-1; D gene unclear. The CDR3 is made up of 12 amino acids. V shed 1 base and J shed 6 bases, with 4 bases lying between them. CDR1 and CDR2 (germline): SEHNR, FQNEAQ (reference sequence). The CDR3 region is CASSLVGNEQFF. Here the CDR3 DNA reads TGTGCCAGCAGCTTAGTTGGCAATGAGCAGTTCTTC.

This clone was counted a few times. This sequence joins TRBV7-2 and TRBJ2-7, with unresolved D. This CDR3 comprises 13 residues. Germline V gene lookup returns CDR1 SGHTA and CDR2 FQGNSA. Trimming stripped 1 base from V and 2 bases from J, with 6 bases between. The CDR3 reads CASSLGVTYEQYV. For the CDR3, the DNA is TGTGCCAGCAGCTTAGGGGTTACCTACGAGCAGTACGTC.

The sample holds a few counts of this clone. The chain has TRBV25-1 and TRBJ1-1; D is unresolved. The CDR3 has 15 amino acids. Germline CDR1 MGHDK, CDR2 SYGVNS. Trimming stripped 4 bases from V and 4 bases from J, with 16 bases between. This chain's CDR3 is CASSAQEGFGTEAFF. DNA for the CDR3: TGTGCCAGCAGTGCCCAGGAGGGATTCGGCACTGAAGCTTTCTTT. Looking up the rest from reference TRBV25-1 and TRBJ1-1 gives the full variable domain: EADIYQTPRYLVIGTGKKITLECSQTMGHDKMYWYQQDPGMELHLIHYSYGVNSTEKGDLSSESTVSRIRTEHFPLTLESARPSHTSQYLCASSAQEGFGTEAFFGQGTRLTVV.

This clone has more than one count but fewer than ten. The chain combines TRBV7-2 with TRBJ2-1, with D perhaps TRBD2 (5 bases). The CDR3 is made up of 14 amino acids. Germline loops: CDR1 SGHTA, CDR2 FQGNSA. V was pared by 7 bases and J by 10 bases, with 20 bases between. The CDR3: CASTPSDSRSEQFF. For the CDR3, the DNA is TGTGCCAGCACCCCGTCGGACTCCCGGTCCGAGCAGTTCTTC.

The rearrangement links TRBV15 to TRBJ1-5; D not certain. The V gene's germline CDR1 is LNHNV and CDR2 YYDKDF (reference sequence). There are 15 residues in the CDR3. V dropped 3 bases and J dropped 6 bases, with 15 bases sitting between them. The CDR3 DNA follows: TGTGCCACCAGCAGGCCACCCCAGATGGGTCAGCCCCAGCATTTT. Its protein product is CATSRPPQMGQPQHF.

The chain carries TRBV19 and TRBJ1-1, with unresolved D. This CDR3 has 13 amino acids. Trimming took 6 bases from V and 4 from J, leaving 12 bases between them. Germline V gene data show CDR1 as LNHDA and CDR2 as SQIVND (reference sequence). The CDR3 sequence is CASSRVVGTEAFF. The CDR3 DNA reads TGTGCCAGTAGCCGGGTTGTCGGCACTGAAGCTTTCTTT.

J is TRBJ2-4 and V is TRBV7-9; D perhaps matches TRBD2 (5 bases). The CDR3 is 15 amino acids. V was clipped by 5 bases and J by 0 bases, with 11 bases between them. Germline CDR1 is SEHNR and CDR2 is FQNEAQ (reference sequence). This CDR3 reads CASSRGDLAKNIQYF. In nucleotides, the CDR3 is TGTGCCAGCAGCCGGGGAGATCTAGCCAAAAACATTCAGTACTTC.

This clone came up a few times. The J gene is TRBJ2-3, the V gene TRBV4-3, with D tentatively TRBD1 (6 bases). With 1 base removed from V and 7 bases from J, the gap between germline ends came to 18 bases. The V gene's germline CDR1 is LGHNA and CDR2 YSLEER. The CDR3 consists of 16 residues. The CDR3 sequence is CASSQGWDMRKNTQYF. In nucleotides, the CDR3 is TGCGCCAGCAGCCAAGGATGGGACATGCGCAAGAATACGCAGTATTTT.

J is TRBJ1-4 and V is TRBV4-1, with a possible D match to TRBD1 (5 bases). Trimming removed 1 base at V and 5 bases at J, with 17 bases between. CDR1 is MGHRA and CDR2 is YSYEKL in the germline V gene. The CDR3 consists of 17 residues. CDR3 DNA: TGCGCCAGCAGCCAAGTCTTCCCGGGGGGACGAAATGAAAAACTGTTTTTT. Translation: CASSQVFPGGRNEKLFF.

There are a few counts of this clone. V gene TRBV7-2 combines with J gene TRBJ2-6; TRBD1 agrees at 7 bases. There are 17 residues in the CDR3. Germline V lookup: CDR1 SGHTA, CDR2 FQGNSA. V was clipped by 5 bases and J by 0 bases; unmatched bases: 7. CDR3 in DNA: TGTGCCAGCAGCCCTAGGGGACAGAGCTCTGGGGCCAACGTCCTGACTTTC. This gives the protein CASSPRGQSSGANVLTF. The full variable domain, rest sourced from reference TRBV7-2 and TRBJ2-6, is GAGVSQSPSNKVTEKGKDVELRCDPISGHTALYWYRQSLGQGLEFLIYFQGNSAPDKSGLPSDRFSAERTGGSVSTLTIQRTQQEDSAVYLCASSPRGQSSGANVLTFGAGSRLTVL.

The chain links TRBV28 to TRBJ1-6; D is undetermined. This CDR3 contains 13 residues. Trimming stripped 7 bases from V and 1 base from J, with 5 bases between. In germline, CDR1 is MDHEN, CDR2 SYDVKM. The DNA of the CDR3 is TGTGCCAGCACGAGTTCCTATAATTCACCCCTCCACTTT. It encodes CASTSSYNSPLHF.